Listed here are 26 T cell receptor beta chains from one sample, sequenced in a study of regulatory T cells in long-lasting Graves disease. Time point given: persistent/refractory GD, antithyroid drugs over 5 years with positive TRAb. Preparation of the TCR library used RNA extracted from PBMCs. In building TCR beta libraries, iRepertoire HTBI primers were used together with Arm-PCR of CDR3 regions. A single record per CDR3 protein comes from TCRdb applying MiXCR to the multiplex PCR reads. The data contain approximately 400,000 distinct CDR3 sequences, around 23% of them singletons. Sequenced here: peripheral blood mononuclear cells (PBMCs), sampled when the disease was refractory, from a patient treated with antithyroid drugs. The receptors here all came from a woman in her thirties or forties with Graves disease.

This clonotype occurred many times. The chain employs TRBV7-3 and TRBJ2-2; a possible D gene is TRBD2 (6 bases). This CDR3 has 16 residues. CDR1 and CDR2 (germline): SGHTA, FQGTGA. V gave up 4 bases and J gave up 4 bases, with 16 bases separating them. The CDR3 spells CASSSGTLMGTGELFF. CDR3 nucleotides: TGTGCCAGCAGCTCCGGGACTCTCATGGGCACCGGGGAGCTGTTTTTT.

This clonotype appeared many times. The rearrangement links TRBV2 to TRBJ2-7; no definite D call. CDR1 and CDR2 (germline): SNHLY, FYNNEI. Trimming stripped 5 bases from V and 3 bases from J, with 5 bases between. The CDR3 is 11 residues long. The DNA for the CDR3 is TGTGCCAGCAGTAATCGCTACGAGCAGTACTTC. Translating gives CASSNRYEQYF. The variable domain in full, with the rest retrieved from reference TRBV2 and TRBJ2-7, is EPEVTQTPSHQVTQMGQEVILRCVPISNHLYFYWYRQILGQKVEFLVSFYNNEISEKSEIFDDQFSVERPDGSNFTLKIRSTKLEDSAMYFCASSNRYEQYFGPGTRLTVT.

There are many counts of this clonotype. This chain joins TRBV28 and TRBJ2-7, with D unclear. The V gene lost 6 bases and the J gene lost 6 bases, with 15 bases spanning the gap. The CDR3 runs 13 residues. Per the germline V gene, CDR1 is MDHEN and CDR2 is SYDVKM. CDR3 in DNA: TGTGCCAGCAGACGGGCCTTCCCGGGCGAGCAGTACTTC. Protein product: CASRRAFPGEQYF.

This clonotype was seen many times. The chain combines TRBV27 with TRBJ1-1; tentatively, D is TRBD1 (5 bases). This CDR3 region has 14 residues. Trimming shortened V by 5 bases and J by 4 bases, and 14 bases separated the two germline ends. Germline V gene lookup returns CDR1 MNHEY and CDR2 SMNVEV (reference sequence). CDR3 sequence reads: CASSPAAGATEAFF. For the CDR3, the DNA is TGTGCCAGCAGTCCAGCGGCCGGGGCCACTGAAGCTTTCTTT.

This clonotype was recorded a few times. This chain links TRBV28 with TRBJ1-5; maybe TRBD1 (6 bases). The CDR3 totals 15 residues. Germline V CDR1 and CDR2: MDHEN, SYDVKM. The V end was cut by 2 bases, the J end by 11 bases, with 19 bases between. CDR3 coding DNA: TGTGCCAGCAGTTTACTGACAGGCCCCTCAGGGTCCCAGCATTTT. It yields the protein CASSLLTGPSGSQHF. The full variable domain, its missing parts supplied by reference TRBV28 and TRBJ1-5, is DVKVTQSSRYLVKRTGEKVFLECVQDMDHENMFWYRQDPGLGLRLIYFSYDVKMKEKGDIPEGYSVSREKKERFSLILESASTNQTSMYLCASSLLTGPSGSQHFGDGTRLSIL.

For this clonotype: A much larger clonotype is one base distant, so this may be a read error. The V and J genes are TRBV7-3 and TRBJ2-2; the D is unclear. CDR3 size: 13 residues. CDR1 and CDR2 (germline): SGHTA, FQGTGA. Trimming stripped 4 bases from V and 11 bases from J, with 14 bases between. CDR3 nucleotide sequence: TGTGCCAGCAGCTCCAGATTGGGCCGAGAGCTGTTTTTT. Translated, it gives CASSSRLGRELFF.

The genes are TRBV7-2 and TRBJ2-1; 10 bases line up with TRBD2. CDR3 length: 17 amino acids. Germline V gene lookup returns CDR1 SGHTA and CDR2 FQGNSA. V lost 0 bases, J lost 5 bases, and 7 bases stayed unmatched. The CDR3 is CASSLALLAGVDNEQFF. CDR3 nucleotide sequence: TGTGCCAGCAGCTTAGCTCTTCTAGCGGGAGTGGACAATGAGCAGTTCTTC.

This clonotype was detected a few times. The genes are TRBV29-1 and TRBJ2-1; 12 positions agree with TRBD2. The CDR3 has 15 amino acids. Unmatched junction bases numbered 5, after V lost 4 bases and J lost 4 bases. Germline assignment: CDR1 SQVTM and CDR2 ANQGSEA. The CDR3 nucleotides read TGCAGCGTTGGGCTAGCGGGAGGGCCTTACAATGAGCAGTTCTTC. It yields the protein CSVGLAGGPYNEQFF.

The V and J genes are TRBV15 and TRBJ1-1; a weak D match, TRBD1 (5 bases). The ends were cut back, 1 base at V and 5 bases at J, with 11 bases in the middle. The germline V gene encodes CDR1 LNHNV and CDR2 YYDKDF (reference sequence). The CDR3 is 14 residues long. CDR3 in amino acids: CATSRAGGETEAFF. The DNA for the CDR3 is TGTGCCACCAGCAGAGCTGGGGGAGAAACTGAAGCTTTCTTT.

This clonotype was seen ten or more times. The V gene is TRBV6-1, the J gene TRBJ1-1, with a possible D match to TRBD1 (5 bases). Germline CDR1 MNHNS, CDR2 SASEGT. The V and J ends lost 2 bases and 4 bases respectively, with 8 bases between them. CDR3 length: 13 amino acids. In DNA, the CDR3 is TGTGCCAGCAGTGAACGACAGATCACTGAAGCTTTCTTT. It translates to CASSERQITEAFF.

This clonotype was observed a handful of times. The V call is TRBV19, the J call TRBJ1-1; D gene unclear. CDR1 and CDR2 from the germline V gene are LNHDA and SQIVND (reference sequence). CDR3 length: 12 amino acids. Trimming removed 10 bases from V and 5 bases from J, with 14 bases in between. DNA for the CDR3: TGTGCCACCTGGACGGGAGAGACTGAAGCTTTCTTT. It translates to CATWTGETEAFF.

The chain employs TRBV9 and TRBJ1-2; 7 positions agree with TRBD1. Germline loops: CDR1 SGDLS, CDR2 YYNGEE. This CDR3 comprises 14 residues. The J segment lost 3 bases and the V segment lost 3 bases, leaving 5 bases of the junction unmatched. CDR3 DNA: TGTGCCAGCAGCGCCTCCGGGACAGACTATGGCTACACCTTC. Translating gives CASSASGTDYGYTF.

Many counts were recorded for this clonotype. V and J are TRBV2 and TRBJ2-2, with no clear D. Germline CDR1 and CDR2: SNHLY and FYNNEI. This CDR3 is built from 11 residues. Trimming shortened V by 8 bases and J by 5 bases, and 6 bases separated the two germline ends. The CDR3 loop reads CASDGTGELFF. The CDR3 coding sequence is TGTGCCAGCGACGGAACCGGGGAGCTGTTTTTT.

This clonotype was counted many times. The V gene is TRBV28, the J gene TRBJ2-7; D is perhaps TRBD1 or TRBD2 (5 bases each). The V and J ends lost 5 bases and 5 bases respectively, with 16 bases between them. From germline, CDR1 is MDHEN and CDR2 SYDVKM. This CDR3 contains 14 residues. CDR3 nucleotide sequence: TGTGCCAGCAGTCCGGGGTGGGGGATGGACGAGCAGTACTTC. The encoded protein is CASSPGWGMDEQYF.

Many counts were recorded for this clonotype. The J gene is TRBJ2-2, the V gene TRBV12-3 or TRBV12-4, with D perhaps given as TRBD1 or TRBD2 (5 bases each). Deletions cut 6 bases from V and 1 base from J, with 9 bases between. CDR3 length equals 14 residues. CDR3 nucleotides: TGTGCCAGCAGCCGGGACCGGAACACCGGGGAGCTGTTTTTT. Its protein is CASSRDRNTGELFF.

This clonotype was counted at least ten times. The chain is built from TRBV6-1 and TRBJ1-5; the match to TRBD1 covers 8 bases. CDR3 length: 14 amino acids. Trimming cost V 5 bases and J 7 bases; bases outside gene matches: 7. Germline V lookup: CDR1 MNHNS, CDR2 SASEGT. CDR3 nucleotides: TGTGCCAGCAGTCGTTACAGGGGGAACCAGCCCCAGCATTTT. Its protein is CASSRYRGNQPQHF.

V is TRBV20-1 and J is TRBJ1-2, with D perhaps TRBD1 (6 bases). There are 14 residues in the CDR3. V dropped 2 bases and J dropped 11 bases, with 21 bases sitting between them. In germline, CDR1 is DFQATT, CDR2 SNEGSKA (reference sequence). Written as DNA, the CDR3 is TGCAGTGCTAGAATAATCATCGGTAGGGGGTTATACACCTTC. Translating it yields CSARIIIGRGLYTF.

This clonotype was counted at least ten times. The J gene is TRBJ1-2, the V gene TRBV10-2; D call uncertain. Germline loops: CDR1 WSHSY, CDR2 SAAADI. The length of the CDR3 is 13 residues. The V end was cut by 0 bases, the J end by 6 bases, with 8 bases between. The CDR3 region is CASSESRGNGYTF. Here the CDR3 DNA reads TGCGCCAGCAGTGAGTCACGAGGGAATGGCTACACCTTC.

This clonotype was detected many times. The rearrangement joins TRBV28 to TRBJ2-2; 9 bases map to TRBD2. The CDR3 length is 15 residues. Germline lookup yields CDR1 MDHEN and CDR2 SYDVKM. With V trimmed by 6 bases and J by 6 bases, 8 bases remained unmatched. CDR3 DNA: TGTGCCAGCAGAGGGGCTAGCGGGAAGGCCGGGGAGCTGTTTTTT. This encodes CASRGASGKAGELFF. Full variable domain (rest looked up from reference TRBV28 and TRBJ2-2): DVKVTQSSRYLVKRTGEKVFLECVQDMDHENMFWYRQDPGLGLRLIYFSYDVKMKEKGDIPEGYSVSREKKERFSLILESASTNQTSMYLCASRGASGKAGELFFGEGSRLTVL.

The table lists this clonotype with many counts. The CDR3 DNA sequence: TGTGCCAGCAGCGGGACTTATACCTACGAGCAGTACTTC. This codes for CASSGTYTYEQYF. The chain has TRBV11-2 and TRBJ2-7, with D possibly matching TRBD2 (6 bases). V lost 5 bases and J lost 2, with 10 bases in between. Germline V gene lookup returns CDR1 SGHAT and CDR2 FQNNGV. This CDR3 spans 13 amino acids.

This clonotype was detected a few times. This chain uses TRBV30 with TRBJ1-1; D remains unclear. The V gene lost 3 bases and the J gene lost 5 bases, with 13 bases spanning the gap. This CDR3 is built from 13 residues. Germline-derived CDR1 and CDR2 are GTSNPN and SVGIG (reference sequence). CDR3 region: CAWSWVSVTEAFF. CDR3 DNA sequence: TGTGCCTGGAGCTGGGTCTCGGTGACTGAAGCTTTCTTT.

The chain recombines TRBV7-9 with TRBJ2-2; possibly TRBD2 for D (6 bases). This CDR3 region has 16 residues. The germline gives CDR1 SEHNR, CDR2 FQNEAQ (reference sequence). Trimming took 7 bases from V and 1 from J, leaving 16 bases between them. The CDR3 sequence is CASTPEGGVNTGELFF. The CDR3 bases are TGTGCCAGCACCCCGGAGGGCGGGGTGAACACCGGGGAGCTGTTTTTT. The complete variable domain, with remaining parts taken from reference TRBV7-9 and TRBJ2-2, reads DTGVSQNPRHKITKRGQNVTFRCDPISEHNRLYWYRQTLGQGPEFLTYFQNEAQLEKSRLLSDRFSAERPKGSFSTLEIQRTEQGDSAMYLCASTPEGGVNTGELFFGEGSRLTVL.

Ten or more counts support this clonotype. The CDR3 sequence is CASTPGQFYEQYF. CDR3 sequence (DNA): TGTGCCAGCACCCCGGGGCAGTTCTACGAGCAGTACTTC. The chain couples TRBV6-1 to TRBJ2-7; D tentatively reads TRBD1 or TRBD2 (5 bases each). This CDR3 region has 13 residues. Trimming left V 7 bases short and J 3 bases short, with 13 bases between. CDR1 MNHNS and CDR2 SASEGT come from the germline V gene.

The chain has TRBV7-9 and TRBJ2-7; D is undetermined. The V gene lost 4 bases and the J gene lost 3 bases, with 16 bases spanning the gap. CDR1 is SEHNR, CDR2 FQNEAQ, per germline (reference sequence). This CDR3 is 15 amino acids long. In DNA form, the CDR3 reads TGTGCCAGCAGCTCGATCGGTCCTCCCAGCTACGAGCAGTACTTC. This gives the protein CASSSIGPPSYEQYF.

The genes are TRBV5-8 and TRBJ2-3; possibly TRBD2 for D (5 bases). V was trimmed by 0 bases and J by 1 base, leaving 15 bases between them. Germline values: CDR1 SGHTS, CDR2 YDEGEE. The CDR3 extends over 17 amino acids. For the CDR3, the DNA is TGTGCCAGCAGCTTGGGGTTGTCTGGAGGTCGCACAGATACGCAGTATTTT. Its protein is CASSLGLSGGRTDTQYF.

This clonotype occurred many times. V gene TRBV2 combines with J gene TRBJ1-1, with 8 bases identical to TRBD1. V gave up 6 bases and J gave up 0 bases; unmatched junction bases: 3. This CDR3 is built from 14 residues. Germline assignment: CDR1 SNHLY and CDR2 FYNNEI. CDR3 nucleotides: TGTGCCAGCAGGGGACAGGCAATGAACACTGAAGCTTTCTTT. Translation: CASRGQAMNTEAFF.